This T cell receptor (beta chain) was recovered during a study of blood T cells in healthy people across ages. Study conclusions and caveats: While age rose, TCR beta diversity per million T cells dropped in a roughly linear way.

About this clonotype: What it recognizes is unknown.

The authors ran a second PCR of roughly 6 to 12 cycles using a sample-barcoded 5' primer and a J-beta primer mix. TCRdb re-analysed the 5' RACE reads in MiXCR, keeping a single row per CDR3 protein. The sample shows about 640,000 distinct CDR3 sequences, approximately 40% of them seen only once. Isolated per sample were at least 6 million PBMCs. Germline V CDR1 and CDR2: MGHDK, SYGVNS. There are 15 residues in the CDR3. V gave up 8 bases and J gave up 2 bases, with 18 bases separating them. The V gene is TRBV25-1, the J gene TRBJ1-2, with D possibly TRBD1 on 5 matching bases. The TCR was taken from a man older than 75 in good health. Sequencing input: blood. The CDR3 DNA sequence: TGTGCCAGCGGGGGAACGATACAGCGGAACTATGGCTACACCTTC. Translation: CASGGTIQRNYGYTF.